A single sample gave rise to the 32 T cell receptor beta chains below, sequenced in a study of T-cell memory formation after mild COVID-19. TCRdb re-called the 5' RACE reads with MiXCR, one entry per CDR3 protein. Seen here are some 440,000 distinct CDR3 sequences, roughly 23% observed once, and the top ten hold around 12%. Material for sequencing was PBMCs or a T cell subset sorted from them (not recorded which). These receptors all stem from an adult woman who had mild COVID-19 (a few samples of this study predate the infection). Cell type and time point are not known.

This clonotype was seen more than once but under ten times. This sequence joins TRBV12-3 or TRBV12-4 and TRBJ2-5; D unresolved. CDR3 size: 15 residues. Trimming cost V 3 bases and J 0 bases, with 11 bases left between them. The CDR3 reads CASSFRSWYQETQYF. CDR3 nucleotides: TGTGCCAGCAGTTTCAGGTCCTGGTACCAAGAGACCCAGTACTTC.

This clonotype was counted a few times. This chain uses TRBV3-1 with TRBJ2-7; D possibly corresponds to TRBD1 (6 bases). The CDR3 has 16 amino acids. V was pared by 1 base and J by 0 bases, with 13 bases between. Germline V CDR1 and CDR2: LGHDT, YNNKEL (reference sequence). The CDR3, as DNA: TGTGCCAGCAGCCAAGCCAGGACAGCCAGCTCCTACGAGCAGTACTTC. Translating gives CASSQARTASSYEQYF.

This clonotype was recorded a few times. This rearrangement joins TRBV20-1 to TRBJ2-5; 9 bases align to TRBD1. Germline CDR1 and CDR2: DFQATT and SNEGSKA (reference sequence). This CDR3 spans 16 amino acids. V lost 1 base, J lost 1 base, and 7 bases stayed unmatched. The DNA for the CDR3 is TGCAGTGCTAGAGGGGGGACAGGGCTCCTCCAAGAGACCCAGTACTTC. Encoded protein: CSARGGTGLLQETQYF.

This clonotype was seen more than once but under ten times. This sequence joins TRBV9 and TRBJ1-6; D remains unclear. V was trimmed by 0 bases and J by 4 bases, leaving 5 bases between them. The CDR3 totals 14 residues. Germline lookup yields CDR1 SGDLS and CDR2 YYNGEE. Here the CDR3 DNA reads TGTGCCAGCAGCGTAGAGGAGTATAATTCACCCCTCCACTTT. This translates into CASSVEEYNSPLHF.

This sequence joins TRBV6-1 and TRBJ2-5, with TRBD1 matching 8 bases. Germline-derived CDR1 and CDR2 are MNHNS and SASEGT. The CDR3 is 18 amino acids. Trimming took 6 bases from V and 1 from J; bases not matched to a gene: 16. The CDR3 protein is CASSPSLGTGFAQETQYF. As DNA, the CDR3 is TGTGCCAGCAGCCCGAGCCTCGGGACAGGCTTTGCCCAAGAGACCCAGTACTTC.

This clonotype was counted a few times. The chain recombines TRBV24-1 with TRBJ2-2; D is perhaps TRBD1 or TRBD2 (5 bases each). Germline V gives CDR1 KGHDR, CDR2 SFDVKD. Trimming took off 1 base at V and 0 bases at J, with 11 bases between the two ends. The CDR3 is 17 residues long. Here the CDR3 DNA reads TGTGCCACCAGTGATTTCGGGACCCCAACGAACACCGGGGAGCTGTTTTTT. Translation gives CATSDFGTPTNTGELFF.

V gene TRBV25-1 combines with J gene TRBJ2-1, with 7 bases identical to TRBD1. Germline V gene lookup returns CDR1 MGHDK and CDR2 SYGVNS. Trimming took 3 bases from V and 4 from J; bases not matched to a gene: 6. The CDR3 totals 15 residues. The CDR3 coding sequence is TGTGCCAGCAGTGACGGGACAGAGGGATACAATGAGCAGTTCTTC. Protein: CASSDGTEGYNEQFF.

The table lists this clonotype with a count of one. This chain uses TRBV4-2 with TRBJ1-1; D is unclear. Germline lookup yields CDR1 LGHNA and CDR2 YNFKEQ. V dropped 0 bases and J dropped 8 bases, with 10 bases sitting between them. The CDR3 is 13 amino acids. The chain's CDR3 is CASSQDREVEAFF. The CDR3 nucleotides are TGTGCCAGCAGCCAAGATCGGGAGGTGGAAGCTTTCTTT.

The chain uses TRBV12-3 or TRBV12-4 and TRBJ2-7, with 10 nucleotides matching TRBD2. This CDR3 comprises 13 residues. The junction had 0 bases not matched to a gene; V was cut back by 6 bases and J by 1 base. The CDR3 is CASRLAGSYEQYF. The CDR3 DNA follows: TGTGCCAGCAGACTAGCGGGATCCTACGAGCAGTACTTC.

The genes are TRBV3-1 and TRBJ1-2; possible D gene TRBD1, 5 bases. V dropped 4 bases and J dropped 6 bases, with 9 bases sitting between them. The CDR3 spans 12 residues. Germline V gene lookup returns CDR1 LGHDT and CDR2 YNNKEL (reference sequence). The CDR3 DNA reads TGTGCCAGCAGCCTCCGACAGCATGGCTACACCTTC. This sequence encodes CASSLRQHGYTF.

The chain is built from TRBV24-1 and TRBJ2-2; D gene uncertain. CDR3 length equals 14 residues. Germline CDR1 KGHDR, CDR2 SFDVKD. The V end lost 5 bases, the J end lost 2 bases, and 8 bases lay between the germline ends. DNA of the CDR3: TGTGCCACCAGTGTCAACACCAACACCGGGGAGCTGTTTTTT. It is translated as CATSVNTNTGELFF.

This chain joins TRBV24-1 and TRBJ2-1; D uncertain. The CDR3 runs 15 residues. Germline assignment: CDR1 KGHDR and CDR2 SFDVKD. Trimming pared 3 bases from V and 11 bases from J, leaving 19 bases between. The CDR3 DNA reads as TGTGCCACCAGTGATGAAACCGGCCAACGACACAAGCAGTTCTTC. Translation: CATSDETGQRHKQFF.

A note on this clonotype: A read error may be the cause here, since a much bigger clone is one base away. The CDR3 does not close with the conserved phenylalanine or tryptophan, likely indicating a read error. The V gene is TRBV29-1, the J gene TRBJ2-1; 8 nucleotides line up with TRBD2. This CDR3 is built from 14 residues. Germline V lookup: CDR1 SQVTM, CDR2 ANQGSEA. V shed 7 bases and J 0 bases; nucleotides not matched to a gene: 5. CDR3 in amino acids: CSGVRGASYNEQFL. The CDR3, as DNA: TGCAGCGGTGTGCGGGGGGCCTCCTACAATGAGCAGTTCTTA.

The chain uses TRBV30 and TRBJ2-7, with D maybe TRBD1 (5 bases). This CDR3 spans 12 amino acids. V was pared by 0 bases and J by 3 bases, with 6 bases between. The germline CDR1 and CDR2 sequences are GTSNPN and SVGIG (reference sequence). The CDR3 loop reads CAWSVDSYEQYF. CDR3 DNA: TGTGCCTGGAGTGTCGACAGCTACGAGCAGTACTTC.

This clonotype was recorded a few times. The V and J genes are TRBV27 and TRBJ2-2; D is possibly TRBD2 (6 bases). The length of the CDR3 is 16 residues. Germline CDR1 reads MNHEY; CDR2 reads SMNVEV (reference sequence). Deletions cut 2 bases from V and 1 base from J, with 11 bases between. The CDR3 is CASSLRTIRNTGELFF. CDR3 DNA: TGTGCCAGCAGTTTACGGACTATTCGGAACACCGGGGAGCTGTTTTTT.

The rearrangement joins TRBV7-6 to TRBJ2-1; D may be TRBD2 (5 bases). The germline V gene encodes CDR1 SGHVS and CDR2 FNYEAQ. The CDR3 is 13 residues long. Trimming took off 5 bases at V and 10 bases at J, with 15 bases between the two ends. The CDR3 coding sequence is TGTGCCAGCAGCCATCCAGTGCTAGCCGAGCAGTTCTTC. Its protein product is CASSHPVLAEQFF.

The rearrangement links TRBV5-4 to TRBJ2-7; D perhaps matches TRBD2 (6 bases). Germline CDR1 SGHNT, CDR2 YYREEE (reference sequence). Trimming took off 0 bases at V and 5 bases at J, with 12 bases between the two ends. The CDR3 has 14 amino acids. The CDR3 DNA follows: TGTGCCAGCAGCTTGGTCCCGGGAGATCACGAGCAGTACTTC. Its translation: CASSLVPGDHEQYF.

This chain uses TRBV5-4 with TRBJ2-5, with 8 bases identical to TRBD2. Germline CDR1 is SGHNT and CDR2 is YYREEE (reference sequence). The CDR3 length is 17 residues. Trimming took 6 bases from V and 2 from J; bases not matched to a gene: 15. The CDR3 reads CASTPRGVSGEQETQYF. For the CDR3, the DNA is TGTGCCAGCACCCCCCGGGGGGTTAGCGGGGAACAAGAGACCCAGTACTTC.

This sequence joins TRBV5-4 and TRBJ2-6; D unresolved. Trimming shortened V by 0 bases and J by 3 bases, and 10 bases separated the two germline ends. There are 16 residues in the CDR3. CDR1 is SGHNT and CDR2 is YYREEE in the germline V gene (reference sequence). CDR3 coding DNA: TGTGCCAGCAGCTTGGATACGGCACTTGGGGCCAACGTCCTGACTTTC. It codes for CASSLDTALGANVLTF. Full variable domain (rest looked up from reference TRBV5-4 and TRBJ2-6): ETGVTQSPTHLIKTRGQQVTLRCSSQSGHNTVSWYQQALGQGPQFIFQYYREEENGRGNFPPRFSGLQFPNYSSELNVNALELDDSALYLCASSLDTALGANVLTFGAGSRLTVL.

The chain links TRBV6-5 to TRBJ2-5; TRBD1 is a possible D gene (6 bases). Trimming left V 0 bases short and J 5 bases short, with 16 bases between. Looked up from germline, CDR1 is MNHEY and CDR2 is SVGAGI. This CDR3 contains 16 residues. CDR3 in amino acids: CASSYSNQGMGETQYF. CDR3 nucleotide sequence: TGTGCCAGCAGTTACTCGAACCAGGGGATGGGGGAGACCCAGTACTTC.

The chain has TRBV12-3 or TRBV12-4 and TRBJ2-7; D may match TRBD1 or TRBD2 (5 bases each). V lost 6 bases to trimming and J lost 4 bases, with 22 bases between them. The CDR3 totals 16 residues. For the CDR3, the DNA is TGTGCCAGCAGCGATCGGGACGGCTGGTTGAATTACGAGCAGTACTTC. Protein product: CASSDRDGWLNYEQYF.

This clonotype was seen a handful of times. The chain has TRBV6-5 and TRBJ2-7; 7 bases align to TRBD2. Germline values: CDR1 MNHEY, CDR2 SVGAGI. The CDR3 extends over 15 amino acids. V dropped 6 bases and J dropped 5; count of bases not matched to a gene: 13. The CDR3 DNA reads as TGTGCCAGCAGATCCGGTACGGGAGGTTGGGACGAGCAGTACTTC. This sequence encodes CASRSGTGGWDEQYF.

The chain couples TRBV25-1 to TRBJ1-1, with D unclear. This CDR3 region has 12 residues. The ends were cut back, 1 base at V and 9 bases at J, with 9 bases in the middle. Germline V gene data show CDR1 as MGHDK and CDR2 as SYGVNS. CDR3 DNA: TGTGCCAGCAGTGAATTAAAAGGAAAAGCTTTCTTT. It codes for CASSELKGKAFF.

This clonotype has just a few counts. The V and J genes are TRBV27 and TRBJ1-6, with D possibly being TRBD1 (6 bases). The CDR3 has 15 residues. From germline, CDR1 is MNHEY and CDR2 SMNVEV (reference sequence). Trimming pared 0 bases from V and 7 bases from J, leaving 10 bases between. The CDR3 sequence: CASSLSRGGNSPLHF. In nucleotides, the CDR3 is TGTGCCAGCAGTTTATCCCGAGGGGGGAATTCACCCCTCCACTTT.

This sequence joins TRBV5-1 and TRBJ2-2, with 8 positions matching TRBD2. Trimming removed 6 bases from V and 6 bases from J; junction bases left unmatched: 7. Germline CDR1 is SGHRS and CDR2 is YFSETQ. CDR3 size: 14 residues. CDR3 in DNA: TGCGCCAGCACGGTAGCGGGACTAGCCGGGGAGCTGTTTTTT. Protein product: CASTVAGLAGELFF.

V usage is TRBV13 and J usage is TRBJ2-2; D gene uncertain. Germline CDR1 and CDR2: PRHDT and FYEKMQ (reference sequence). The CDR3 has 14 amino acids. Between the trimmed V and J ends, which lost 8 bases and 5 bases, there was a span of 15 bases. DNA of the CDR3: TGTGCCAGCCTCATATCTAGGTATACCGGGGAGCTGTTTTTT. Translation gives CASLISRYTGELFF.

This clonotype appeared once. This chain connects TRBV7-9 to TRBJ2-3, with D possibly matching TRBD2 (6 bases). Germline CDR1 SEHNR, CDR2 FQNEAQ (reference sequence). The CDR3 spans 16 residues. V was clipped by 1 base and J by 2 bases, with 13 bases between them. DNA for the CDR3: TGTGCCAGCAGCTTAGTTGGTGGGACTTTCACAGATACGCAGTATTTT. Its translation is CASSLVGGTFTDTQYF.

J is TRBJ1-4 and V is TRBV6-5, with 8 bases matching TRBD1. Germline V gene data show CDR1 as MNHEY and CDR2 as SVGAGI. With V trimmed by 6 bases and J by 8 bases, 23 bases remained unmatched. The CDR3 consists of 19 residues. The CDR3 is CASSLVGTGGDLVGEKLFF. The CDR3 region has the DNA TGTGCCAGCAGCCTTGTGGGTACAGGGGGGGATTTAGTTGGAGAAAAACTGTTTTTT.

This clonotype was seen a few times. The chain has TRBV3-1 and TRBJ1-4; weak D call: TRBD1 (5 bases). Trimming removed 1 base at V and 8 bases at J, with 23 bases between. This CDR3 spans 18 amino acids. Germline V lookup: CDR1 LGHDT, CDR2 YNNKEL (reference sequence). CDR3 in amino acids: CASSQGDGFSTFLEKLFF. CDR3 DNA sequence: TGTGCCAGCAGCCAAGGGGACGGCTTTTCGACCTTTTTGGAAAAACTGTTTTTT.

The chain is built from TRBV5-1 and TRBJ2-3; TRBD2 matches 15 bases. Germline CDR1 reads SGHRS; CDR2 reads YFSETQ. V was clipped by 5 bases and J by 2 bases; unmatched bases: 6. The CDR3 is 17 residues long. The CDR3 sequence: CASRSGLAGGLTDTQYF. DNA of the CDR3: TGCGCCAGCAGGTCCGGACTAGCGGGAGGGCTCACAGATACGCAGTATTTT.

This clonotype was picked up a small number of times. The CDR3: CASSRLNRRETQYF. CDR3 DNA: TGTGCCAGCAGTCGACTGAACCGGCGGGAGACCCAGTACTTC. V is TRBV28 and J is TRBJ2-5; no clear D. CDR3 length: 14 amino acids. V lost 5 bases and J lost 5, with 15 bases in between. The V gene's germline CDR1 is MDHEN and CDR2 SYDVKM.

The chain couples TRBV12-3 or TRBV12-4 to TRBJ2-7; 7 positions match TRBD1. V dropped 5 bases and J dropped 2; count of bases not matched to a gene: 6. CDR3 length equals 14 residues. DNA of the CDR3: TGTGCCAGCAGTGGGACAGAACTCCCCTACGAGCAGTACTTC. This codes for CASSGTELPYEQYF.